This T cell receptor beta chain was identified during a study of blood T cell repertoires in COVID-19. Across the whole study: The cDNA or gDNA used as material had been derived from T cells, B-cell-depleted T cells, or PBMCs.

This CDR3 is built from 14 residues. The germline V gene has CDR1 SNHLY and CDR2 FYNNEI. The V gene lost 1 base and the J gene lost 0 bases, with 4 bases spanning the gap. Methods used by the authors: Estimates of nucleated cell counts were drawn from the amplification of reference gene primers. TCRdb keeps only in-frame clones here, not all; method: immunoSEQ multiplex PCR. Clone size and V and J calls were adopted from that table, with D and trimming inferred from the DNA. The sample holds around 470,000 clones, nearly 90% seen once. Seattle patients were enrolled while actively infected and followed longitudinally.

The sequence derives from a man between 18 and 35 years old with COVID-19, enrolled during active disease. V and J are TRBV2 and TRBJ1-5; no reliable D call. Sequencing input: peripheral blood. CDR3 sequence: CASSEEHSNQPQHF. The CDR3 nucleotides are TGTGCCAGCAGTGAAGAACATAGCAATCAGCCCCAGCATTTT.